The entry below gives a single T cell receptor beta chain sequence along with its context. The CDR3 spans 16 residues. V was cut by 7 bases and J by 0 bases, with 15 bases left in between. Germline V gives CDR1 MNHEY, CDR2 SMNVEV (reference sequence). For repertoire sequencing, the TCR beta CDR3 regions were amplified from RNA transcripts. In the first round, RT-PCR was carried out with HTBI primers, and a multiplex PCR formed the second round. Each CDR3 protein gets one entry after TCRdb re-called the multiplex PCR reads with MiXCR. The profile covers about 590,000 distinct CDR3 sequences, with 39% appearing a single time and about 4% taken by the ten largest. The sample comes from a study of Graves' ophthalmopathy and Graves' hyperthyroidism.

Source material: peripheral blood or thyroid tissue (not recorded which). The chain combines TRBV27 with TRBJ2-2; D not certain. This receptor was taken from an adult man with Graves' hyperthyroidism. The CDR3 reads CASNSAWRANTGELFF. The DNA for the CDR3 is TGTGCCAGCAACTCAGCCTGGCGCGCGAACACCGGGGAGCTGTTTTTT.